The clone carrying this TCR beta chain came up many times. This sample is part of a study of neurological immune-mediated disorders. The cDNA came from 5'RACE, which used 10-nucleotide random UMIs. The output of every sequencing run exceeded 200 million TCR-beta sequences, derived from 15-18 subjects. MiXCR, run by TCRdb on the 5' RACE reads, gives a single entry per CDR3 protein. The table lists some 86,000 distinct CDR3 sequences, around 2.6% of them singletons. J lost 3 bases, V lost 5 bases, and 6 bases had no gene match. The germline V gene encodes CDR1 SGHTA and CDR2 FQGNSA. CDR3 length: 14 amino acids.

This sequence was found in a woman aged 25 to 39 with multiple sclerosis. This chain links TRBV7-2 with TRBJ2-7; TRBD2 agrees at 8 bases. Source material: PBMCs. The CDR3 DNA follows: TGTGCCAGCAGCCCGGGGGGGTCCGTCTACGAGCAGTACTTC. The encoded protein is CASSPGGSVYEQYF.